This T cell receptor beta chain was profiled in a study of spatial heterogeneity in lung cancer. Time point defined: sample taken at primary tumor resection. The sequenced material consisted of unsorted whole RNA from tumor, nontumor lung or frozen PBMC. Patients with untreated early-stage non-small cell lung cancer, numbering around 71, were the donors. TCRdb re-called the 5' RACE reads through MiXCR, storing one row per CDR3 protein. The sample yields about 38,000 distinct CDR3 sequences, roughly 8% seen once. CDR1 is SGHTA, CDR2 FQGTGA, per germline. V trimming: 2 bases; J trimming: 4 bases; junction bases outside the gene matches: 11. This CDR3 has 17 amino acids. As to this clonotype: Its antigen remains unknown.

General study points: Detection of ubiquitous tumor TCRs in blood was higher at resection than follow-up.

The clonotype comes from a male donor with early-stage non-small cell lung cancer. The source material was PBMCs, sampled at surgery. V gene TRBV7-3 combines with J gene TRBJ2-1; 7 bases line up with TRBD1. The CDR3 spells CASSLSAGTVPYNEQFF. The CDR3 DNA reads TGTGCCAGCAGCTTATCGGCCGGGACAGTTCCGTACAATGAGCAGTTCTTC.